These 21 T cell receptor beta chains were all obtained from the same sample, sequenced in a study of glioma-infiltrating T cells. Using RNA template, CDR3s of TCR alpha and beta were amplified with iRepertoire arm-PCR. TCRdb ran MiXCR on the multiplex PCR reads and lists one entry per CDR3 protein. In the table there are 100,000 to 150,000 distinct CDR3 sequences, approximately 25% of which are singletons. The specimen sequenced was glioma tissue, nonneoplastic brain tissue, or PBMCs (not recorded which). Receptors were obtained from a human donor with low-grade glioma or glioblastoma, undergoing nonglioma brain surgery, or in good health (not recorded which).

This clonotype turned up a few times. The rearrangement uses TRBV19 and TRBJ2-1; D not certain. This CDR3 comprises 15 residues. The V gene's germline CDR1 is LNHDA and CDR2 SQIVND (reference sequence). Trimming pared 1 base from V and 8 bases from J, leaving 15 bases between. CDR3 residues: CASSIGWQDGDEQFF. The CDR3 DNA reads as TGTGCCAGTAGTATAGGTTGGCAGGATGGCGATGAGCAGTTCTTC. The variable domain in full, with the rest retrieved from reference TRBV19 and TRBJ2-1, is DGGITQSPKYLFRKEGQNVTLSCEQNLNHDAMYWYRQDPGQGLRLIYYSQIVNDFQKGDIAEGYSVSREKKESFPLTVTSAQKNPTAFYLCASSIGWQDGDEQFFGPGTRLTVL.

Regarding this clonotype: Compared with germline, one end of the junction differs, possibly owing to a read error. The rearrangement links TRBV6-2 or TRBV6-3 to TRBJ2-1; possible D gene TRBD2, 5 bases. CDR3 length equals 13 residues. CDR1 MNHEY and CDR2 SVGEGT come from the germline V gene. DNA of the CDR3: TGTGCCAGCAGTGGGCTACAAATCGGGGAGCAGTCCTTC. It translates to CASSGLQIGEQSF.

A note on this clonotype: A much larger clone sits a single nucleotide away, making a read error possible. This chain connects TRBV7-2 to TRBJ1-6; D not resolved. This CDR3 spans 16 amino acids. Germline CDR1 and CDR2: SGHTA and FQGNSA. The CDR3 coding sequence is TGTGCCATCAGCTTATATCCGAGCTCCTATAATTCACCCCTCCACTTT. Translation gives CAISLYPSSYNSPLHF.

V usage is TRBV10-3 and J usage is TRBJ2-7, with D possibly matching TRBD1 (5 bases). The CDR3 spans 13 residues. Trimming stripped 4 bases from V and 0 bases from J, with 7 bases between. CDR1 and CDR2 from the germline V gene are ENHRY and SYGVKD. CDR3: CAISGTLSYEQYF. As DNA, the CDR3 is TGTGCCATCAGTGGGACACTCTCCTACGAGCAGTACTTC.

On this clonotype itself: This sequence may be a read error, since a much larger clone differs from it by one base. This chain uses TRBV3-1 with TRBJ1-1; D gene ambiguous. This CDR3 is 14 amino acids long. Per the germline V gene, CDR1 is LGHDT and CDR2 is YNNKEL (reference sequence). CDR3 sequence reads: CASIQGIMNTEAFF. The CDR3 region has the DNA TGTGCCAGCATCCAAGGAATCATGAACACTGAAGCTTTCTTT.

At least ten counts were recorded for this clonotype. CDR3 in DNA: TGCAGTGCTAGACAGTTATCTAGCAATCAGCCCCAGCATTTT. Protein product: CSARQLSSNQPQHF. The V and J genes are TRBV20-1 and TRBJ1-5; unclear D gene. Trimming cost V 2 bases and J 0 bases, with 8 bases left between them. This CDR3 region has 14 residues. CDR1 and CDR2 from the germline V gene are DFQATT and SNEGSKA (reference sequence).

This clonotype has more than one count but fewer than ten. The chain uses TRBV7-9 and TRBJ2-6; D unresolved. The CDR3 has 17 amino acids. Germline CDR1 SEHNR, CDR2 FQNEAQ (reference sequence). V was clipped by 3 bases and J by 0 bases, with 12 bases between them. The CDR3 DNA reads TGTGCCAGCAGCTTTCCTGGGTGGGCCTCTGGGGCCAACGTCCTGACTTTC. It encodes CASSFPGWASGANVLTF.

This chain uses TRBV5-1 with TRBJ1-2; TRBD1 agrees at 7 bases. Germline V gene lookup returns CDR1 SGHRS and CDR2 YFSETQ. The length of the CDR3 is 16 residues. Trimming took 2 bases from V and 7 from J; bases not matched to a gene: 14. CDR3 DNA: TGCGCCAGCAGCTTACAACCGCGACAGGGTTTTGGTGGCTACACCTTC. It encodes CASSLQPRQGFGGYTF.

This clonotype was counted a few times. The rearrangement joins TRBV12-3 or TRBV12-4 to TRBJ1-5, with 8 positions matching TRBD1. This CDR3 comprises 14 residues. V lost 5 bases and J lost 7; bases outside the gene matches: 7. The CDR3 reads CASSLDRVGQPQHF. CDR3 bases: TGTGCCAGCAGTCTGGACAGGGTAGGACAGCCCCAGCATTTT.

Concerning this clonotype itself: A much bigger clone sits one base away, suggesting this may be a read error. The V call is TRBV18, the J call TRBJ2-3; unclear D gene. Germline V gene sequence: CDR1 KGHSH, CDR2 LQKENI. The V end lost 6 bases, the J end lost 2 bases, and 15 bases lay between the germline ends. The CDR3 is 15 residues long. The CDR3 loop reads CASSQTLQFTDTQYF. The CDR3 DNA sequence: TGTGCCAGCTCGCAGACATTACAGTTCACAGATACGCAGTATTTT.

The rearrangement links TRBV7-3 to TRBJ2-1; TRBD2 matches 7 bases. This CDR3 has 15 residues. Germline V gene lookup returns CDR1 SGHTA and CDR2 FQGTGA. The V and J ends lost 1 base and 6 bases, in that order; junction bases with no gene match: 6. This CDR3 is CASSLRGGSTNEQFF. The CDR3 nucleotides are TGTGCCAGCAGCTTAAGGGGCGGGAGCACCAATGAGCAGTTCTTC.

In this sample, this clonotype turned up many times. The chain has TRBV25-1 and TRBJ2-3; 9 bases fit TRBD2. Germline assignment: CDR1 MGHDK and CDR2 SYGVNS. J lost 3 bases, V lost 3 bases, and 7 bases had no gene match. This CDR3 region has 16 residues. The CDR3: CASSDRAGGGTDTQYF. As DNA, the CDR3 is TGTGCCAGCAGTGATAGAGCGGGAGGAGGTACAGATACGCAGTATTTT.

This clonotype was seen ten or more times. The rearrangement links TRBV4-1 to TRBJ1-5; 7 bases agree with TRBD1. Germline CDR1 is MGHRA and CDR2 is YSYEKL. Trimming removed 3 bases from V and 6 bases from J; junction bases left unmatched: 8. CDR3 size: 15 residues. The CDR3, as DNA: TGCGCCAGCAGCCACTCTACAGGGGATACTCAGCCCCAGCATTTT. Translating it yields CASSHSTGDTQPQHF.

This clonotype was seen a few times. The chain is built from TRBV7-2 and TRBJ1-1; a weak D match, TRBD1 (5 bases). V lost 2 bases to trimming and J lost 2 bases, with 12 bases between them. This CDR3 region has 15 residues. In germline, CDR1 is SGHTA, CDR2 FQGNSA. For the CDR3, the DNA is TGTGCCAGCAGCTTAAAGTCAGGGCCTAACACTGAAGCTTTCTTT. This codes for CASSLKSGPNTEAFF. The variable domain in full, completed from reference TRBV7-2 and TRBJ1-1, reads GAGVSQSPSNKVTEKGKDVELRCDPISGHTALYWYRQSLGQGLEFLIYFQGNSAPDKSGLPSDRFSAERTGGSVSTLTIQRTQQEDSAVYLCASSLKSGPNTEAFFGQGTRLTVV.

This clonotype was seen more than once but under ten times. Just one base apart from a much larger clone, this may be a read error. V gene TRBV6-1 combines with J gene TRBJ2-3; TRBD1 is a possible D gene (6 bases). This CDR3 comprises 13 residues. The V end was cut by 5 bases, the J end by 4 bases, with 10 bases between. Per germline, CDR1 MNHNS and CDR2 SASEGT. The CDR3 DNA reads as TGTGCCAGCAGTACTGGGGGCGCAGATACGCAGTATTTT. Amino acid sequence: CASSTGGADTQYF.

This clonotype was observed many times. V is TRBV7-2 and J is TRBJ2-3, with a possible D match to TRBD2 (6 bases). The CDR3 totals 15 residues. CDR1 and CDR2 from the germline V gene are SGHTA and FQGNSA. The V end lost 1 base, the J end lost 2 bases, and 10 bases lay between the germline ends. CDR3: CASSLVADHTDTQYF. The CDR3 nucleotides read TGTGCCAGCAGCTTAGTAGCGGACCACACAGATACGCAGTATTTT.

At least ten counts were recorded for this clonotype. The J gene is TRBJ2-7, the V gene TRBV7-2, with 10 positions matching TRBD2. The length of the CDR3 is 20 residues. CDR1 is SGHTA, CDR2 FQGNSA, per germline. The junction had 21 bases not matched to a gene; V was cut back by 5 bases and J by 2 bases. The DNA for the CDR3 is TGTGCCAGCAGCCCCCATCCCTTAACGCGGACTAGCGGCCTAACCTACGAGCAGTACTTC. Protein sequence: CASSPHPLTRTSGLTYEQYF.

With respect to this clonotype: This may be a read error, as it is one base from a much larger clone. The chain carries TRBV20-1 and TRBJ2-7, with 11 nucleotides matching TRBD1. The germline V gene has CDR1 DFQATT and CDR2 SNEGSKA (reference sequence). The length of the CDR3 is 13 residues. The CDR3 DNA reads TGCAGTGCTCGGACAGGGGGCTCCTACGAGCAGCACTTC. This gives the protein CSARTGGSYEQHF.

This clonotype has at least ten counts. This chain uses TRBV6-1 with TRBJ2-1; D is undetermined. This CDR3 region has 14 residues. CDR1 MNHNS and CDR2 SASEGT come from the germline V gene. V was clipped by 7 bases and J by 5 bases, with 15 bases between them. DNA of the CDR3: TGTGCCAGCATCCGATTTGGGGTCGACAATGAGCAGTTCTTC. Protein sequence: CASIRFGVDNEQFF.

In this sample, this clonotype turned up many times. The chain employs TRBV6-1 and TRBJ2-7; D might be TRBD1 (6 bases). Germline CDR1 is MNHNS and CDR2 is SASEGT. V was cut by 7 bases and J by 0 bases, with 16 bases left in between. The CDR3 totals 15 residues. CDR3 in amino acids: CASTVQGGSSYEQYF. The DNA for the CDR3 is TGTGCCAGCACCGTACAGGGCGGAAGCTCCTACGAGCAGTACTTC.

The chain carries TRBV10-2 and TRBJ2-5, with 8 bases lining up with TRBD2. Losses at the gene ends were 3 bases for V and 2 bases for J; bases not matched to a gene: 5. The length of the CDR3 is 15 residues. Per germline, CDR1 WSHSY and CDR2 SAAADI. CDR3: CASSENSGAQETQYF. CDR3 DNA sequence: TGCGCCAGCAGTGAAAATAGCGGGGCTCAAGAGACCCAGTACTTC.